This T cell receptor beta chain emerged from a study of blood T cells in healthy people across ages. Turning to the study itself: Template switching caught about one barcoded beta molecule for each two T cells.

A second PCR, run for roughly 7 to 12 cycles, used a sample-barcoded 5' primer plus a J-beta primer mix. TCRdb reprocessed the 5' RACE reads with MiXCR, giving one entry per CDR3 protein. Of over a million distinct CDR3 sequences listed, approximately 42% are singletons. The CDR3 length is 17 residues. V dropped 5 bases and J dropped 5; count of bases not matched to a gene: 13. Germline lookup yields CDR1 SGHTA and CDR2 FQGNSA. The specimen was blood. This receptor was obtained from a woman under 30 in good health. The chain combines TRBV7-2 with TRBJ2-3, with 10 bases fitting TRBD2. The CDR3 loop reads CASSASSGSAQGDTQYF. DNA for the CDR3: TGTGCCAGCAGCGCTTCTAGCGGGAGTGCACAGGGAGATACGCAGTATTTT. Drawing the rest from reference TRBV7-2 and TRBJ2-3, the complete variable domain is GAGVSQSPSNKVTEKGKDVELRCDPISGHTALYWYRQSLGQGLEFLIYFQGNSAPDKSGLPSDRFSAERTGGSVSTLTIQRTQQEDSAVYLCASSASSGSAQGDTQYFGPGTRLTVL.